Below are 5 T cell receptor beta chains sequenced from a single sample in a study of regulatory T cells in long-lasting Graves disease. Described time point: newly diagnosed GD, antithyroid drugs for less than 3 months. Extracted PBMC RNA gave rise to the TCR library. Construction of TCR beta libraries relied on iRepertoire HTBI primers and on Arm-PCR targeting CDR3 regions. TCRdb analysed the multiplex PCR reads with MiXCR anew, one entry per CDR3 protein. The sample gives 550,000 to 650,000 distinct CDR3 sequences, about 15% of which show up once; around 11% is in the top ten. Another study also made use of these data, one on T cells in Graves' hyperthyroidism and ophthalmopathy.

This specimen was peripheral blood mononuclear cells (PBMCs), taken at new diagnosis, from a patient treated with antithyroid drugs. The receptor source for this set is a man between 18 and 29 years old with Graves disease.

This clonotype was detected many times. The gene calls are TRBV28 and TRBJ2-7; D is unresolved. V was cut by 7 bases and J by 6 bases, with 13 bases left in between. Germline values: CDR1 MDHEN, CDR2 SYDVKM. The CDR3 contains 12 residues. The CDR3 DNA reads TGTGCCAGCACCTTCACATCTGGCGAGCAGTACTTC. Translated, it gives CASTFTSGEQYF. Using reference TRBV28 and TRBJ2-7 for the parts outside the CDR3, the full variable domain is DVKVTQSSRYLVKRTGEKVFLECVQDMDHENMFWYRQDPGLGLRLIYFSYDVKMKEKGDIPEGYSVSREKKERFSLILESASTNQTSMYLCASTFTSGEQYFGPGTRLTVT.

Only a few counts were recorded for this clonotype. A read error is possible here, since a much larger clone lies one base away. CDR3 residues: CASRLGVWDQPQHF. CDR3 sequence (DNA): TGTGCCAGCCGTTTAGGGGTTTGGGATCAGCCCCAGCATTTT. The V call is TRBV27, the J call TRBJ1-5, with D perhaps TRBD1 (5 bases). Germline assignment: CDR1 MNHEY and CDR2 SMNVEV (reference sequence). The CDR3 runs to 14 residues.

This clonotype was observed many times. V is TRBV6-2 or TRBV6-3 and J is TRBJ2-3; D tentatively reads TRBD1 or TRBD2 (5 bases each). In germline, CDR1 is MNHEY, CDR2 SVGEGT. There are 15 residues in the CDR3. Trimming removed 5 bases from V and 3 bases from J, with 15 bases in between. The CDR3, as DNA: TGTGCCAGCAGTCAAAGGGACGTCGCGACAGATACGCAGTATTTT. It specifies CASSQRDVATDTQYF.

In DNA form, the CDR3 reads TGTGCCAGCAGCCGGTATATTCAGGGGAATCAGCCCCAGCATTTT. Protein: CASSRYIQGNQPQHF. This sequence joins TRBV7-9 and TRBJ1-5; TRBD1 is a possible D gene (6 bases). V was pared by 5 bases and J by 4 bases, with 15 bases between. The CDR3 runs to 15 residues. Germline CDR1 SEHNR, CDR2 FQNEAQ (reference sequence). The variable domain in full, completed from reference TRBV7-9 and TRBJ1-5, reads DTGVSQNPRHKITKRGQNVTFRCDPISEHNRLYWYRQTLGQGPEFLTYFQNEAQLEKSRLLSDRFSAERPKGSFSTLEIQRTEQGDSAMYLCASSRYIQGNQPQHFGDGTRLSIL.

This clonotype appeared many times. A junction end diverges from the germline sequence, so it may reflect a read error. The rearrangement joins TRBV5-1 to TRBJ2-1; no reliable D call. Germline CDR1 reads SGHRS; CDR2 reads YFSETQ. This CDR3 is built from 15 residues. CDR3 region: CASSFQASSYNEQFF. DNA for the CDR3: TGTGCCAGCAGTTTCCAGGCAAGCTCCTACAATGAGCAGTTCTTC.